The rows below give T cell receptor beta chains drawn from one sample of a study of T cell repertoires in cytomegalovirus infection. No antigen has been assigned to these receptors. MiXCR, run by TCRdb on the reads, gives a single entry per CDR3 protein. The sample contains 100,000 or so distinct CDR3 sequences, less than 30% of which appear only once. The specimen comprised CD8+ T cells from cultured PBMCs, sampled from culture after CMV antigen stimulation. Source of these receptors: a human donor in good health (CMV status not recorded). Some clones in this sample may be carry-over from other donors' samples. The CDR3 runs from the conserved cysteine through the conserved F or W. A D gene is named only where the DNA matches it firmly. Not all rows give a size; the values are once, few, many and, for expanded clones, a class.

d_call | j_call | clone_size | v_call | cdr3_aa | cdr3_nt
TRBD1 | TRBJ2-7 | . | TRBV20-1 | CSAATILGAGGYEQYF | TGCAGTGCTGCCACCATCCTTGGGGCAGGGGGCTACGAGCAGTACTTC
. | TRBJ2-3 | . | TRBV20-1 | CSARIGGAPSTDTQYF | TGCAGTGCTAGAATTGGCGGGGCCCCTAGCACAGATACGCAGTATTTT
. | TRBJ1-2 | few | TRBV12-3/TRBV12-4 | CASSFGGYEYGYTF | TGTGCCAGCAGTTTCGGGGGTTACGAGTATGGCTACACCTTC
. | TRBJ1-1 | . | TRBV12-3/TRBV12-4 | CASQGLFTEAFF | TGTGCCAGCCAGGGCTTGTTCACTGAAGCTTTCTTT
. | TRBJ2-7 | few | TRBV6-6 | CASSYWDSYEQYF | TGTGCCAGCAGTTACTGGGACTCCTACGAGCAGTACTTC
. | TRBJ1-2 | . | TRBV28 | CASSLTLRTIREGYTF | TGTGCCAGCAGTCTCACCCTCCGGACAATTCGCGAGGGCTACACCTTC
TRBD2 | TRBJ2-1 | few | TRBV7-6 | CASSLAPSGGADEQFF | TGTGCCAGCAGCTTAGCCCCCAGCGGGGGGGCCGATGAGCAGTTCTTC
. | TRBJ1-1 | . | TRBV29-1 | CSVVWENTEAFF | TGCAGCGTTGTATGGGAGAACACTGAAGCTTTCTTT
. | TRBJ1-2 | . | TRBV20-1 | CSAEPGRQSYGYTF | TGCAGTGCTGAACCGGGACGACAGTCCTATGGCTACACCTTC
. | TRBJ1-2 | many | TRBV27 | CASSLSAGGRDYGYTF | TGTGCCAGCAGTTTATCGGCGGGGGGCAGGGACTATGGCTACACCTTC
. | TRBJ1-3 | many | TRBV11-2 | CASRLTGRSGNTIYF | TGTGCCAGCAGACTCACAGGCCGCTCTGGAAACACCATATATTTT
. | TRBJ1-4 | . | TRBV20-1 | CSARDGGREKLFF | TGCAGTGCTAGAGATGGAGGAAGGGAAAAACTGTTTTTT
. | TRBJ2-5 | . | TRBV15 | CATSRWNEAQYF | TGTGCCACCAGCAGATGGAACGAGGCCCAGTACTTC
. | TRBJ2-5 | . | TRBV12-5 | CASGVRYQETQYF | TGTGCTAGTGGTGTACGGTACCAAGAGACCCAGTACTTC
. | TRBJ1-6 | . | TRBV10-3 | CAIRGSGVGSPLHF | TGTGCCATCAGGGGTAGCGGGGTGGGTTCACCCCTCCACTTT
. | TRBJ1-1 | once | TRBV11-2 | CASSLSGRGNTEAFF | TGTGCCAGCAGCTTATCAGGGCGGGGGAACACTGAAGCTTTCTTT
. | TRBJ1-1 | . | TRBV19 | CASSPSWDALNTEAFF | TGTGCCAGTAGCCCATCGTGGGACGCCCTGAACACTGAAGCTTTCTTT
TRBD2 | TRBJ2-5 | . | TRBV2 | CARLRGSGGQETQYF | TGTGCCAGACTTCGTGGTAGCGGGGGGCAAGAGACCCAGTACTTC
. | TRBJ2-1 | . | TRBV28 | CASSLAGPYNEQFF | TGTGCCAGCAGTTTAGCGGGGCCTTACAATGAGCAGTTCTTC
TRBD1 | TRBJ1-2 | many | TRBV27 | CASRTTGGAHGYTF | TGTGCCAGCAGGACGACAGGGGGTGCCCATGGCTACACCTTC
TRBD1 | TRBJ2-3 | . | TRBV4-1 | CASSHQPGTVTDTQYF | TGCGCCAGCAGCCACCAACCCGGGACAGTGACAGATACGCAGTATTTT
. | TRBJ1-2 | many | TRBV5-1 | CASSLEGLSYGYTF | TGCGCCAGCAGCTTGGAAGGCTTGAGCTATGGCTACACCTTC
. | TRBJ1-1 | . | TRBV24-1 | CATSDKRTALLNTEAFF | TGTGCCACCAGTGATAAACGGACAGCCCTTTTGAACACTGAAGCTTTCTTT
. | TRBJ2-2 | . | TRBV11-2 | CASSLYGDTPSNTGELFF | TGTGCCAGCAGCTTATATGGGGACACCCCCTCGAACACCGGGGAGCTGTTTTTT
. | TRBJ1-2 | . | TRBV6-5 | CASSYGQSYGYTF | TGTGCCAGCAGTTACGGGCAGAGCTATGGCTACACCTTC
. | TRBJ1-1 | . | TRBV10-3 | CAISESGGNTEAFF | TGTGCCATCAGTGAGTCTGGGGGGAACACTGAAGCTTTCTTT
. | TRBJ1-2 | many | TRBV7-2 | CASSHGSPGGYTF | TGTGCCAGCAGCCACGGGAGCCCCGGGGGCTACACCTTC
. | TRBJ2-7 | . | TRBV19 | CASSIVTDSYEQYF | TGTGCCAGTAGTATAGTCACAGACTCCTACGAGCAGTACTTC
. | TRBJ1-1 | many | TRBV7-6 | CASSLSFGAEAFF | TGTGCCAGCAGCTTAAGCTTTGGGGCTGAAGCTTTCTTT
TRBD1 | TRBJ2-2 | . | TRBV4-1 | CASSQTTGFPGELFF | TGCGCCAGCAGCCAAACGACAGGGTTCCCCGGGGAGCTGTTTTTT
. | TRBJ2-5 | few | TRBV28 | CASSRVGGPETQYF | TGTGCCAGCAGCCGGGTCGGGGGGCCAGAGACCCAGTACTTC
. | TRBJ2-1 | many | TRBV7-9 | CASAGWSLNEQFF | TGTGCCAGCGCAGGATGGAGCCTGAATGAGCAGTTCTTC
. | TRBJ2-5 | . | TRBV7-2 | CASSQFWGGQETQYF | TGTGCCAGCAGCCAGTTTTGGGGCGGCCAAGAGACCCAGTACTTC
. | TRBJ2-2 | few | TRBV2 | CASFKNTGELFF | TGTGCCAGTTTCAAGAACACCGGGGAGCTGTTTTTT
. | TRBJ2-4 | . | TRBV6-5 | CASRTEPKNIQYF | TGTGCCAGCAGAACTGAGCCCAAAAACATTCAGTACTTC
. | TRBJ2-7 | many | TRBV12-3/TRBV12-4 | CASSLRRAGAPYEQYF | TGTGCCAGCAGTTTAAGGCGGGCAGGAGCACCTTACGAGCAGTACTTC
. | TRBJ2-3 | . | TRBV12-3/TRBV12-4 | CASSTQGLDTQYF | TGTGCCAGCAGTACGCAGGGATTAGATACGCAGTATTTT
TRBD2 | TRBJ2-7 | few | TRBV7-6 | CASSYIAGDYEQYF | TGTGCCAGCAGCTACATAGCGGGGGACTACGAGCAGTACTTC
TRBD2 | TRBJ2-1 | . | TRBV7-6 | CASSPQPSGGLYNEQFF | TGTGCCAGCAGCCCACAGCCTAGCGGGGGCCTTTACAATGAGCAGTTCTTC
TRBD1 | TRBJ2-7 | . | TRBV2 | CASSLSAGGYEQYF | TGTGCCAGCAGCCTATCGGCAGGGGGCTACGAGCAGTACTTC
. | TRBJ2-1 | . | TRBV7-4 | CASSLAGGPYNEQCF | TGTGCCAGCAGCTTAGCGGGGGGGCCTTACAATGAGCAGTGCTTC
. | TRBJ1-5 | many | TRBV7-8 | CASSSVRGNQPQHF | TGTGCCAGCAGCTCCGTCCGGGGCAATCAGCCCCAGCATTTT
. | TRBJ1-1 | many | TRBV7-8 | CASSSGGNTEAFF | TGTGCCAGCAGCTCCGGGGGAAACACTGAAGCTTTCTTT
TRBD1 | TRBJ2-1 | few | TRBV19 | CASSIGGQGYNEQFF | TGTGCCAGTAGTATCGGAGGACAGGGGTACAATGAGCAGTTCTTC
. | TRBJ2-3 | . | TRBV3-1 | CASSQEWRPATITDTQYF | TGTGCCAGCAGCCAAGAATGGAGGCCGGCAACAATCACAGATACGCAGTATTTT
TRBD1 | TRBJ2-1 | few | TRBV7-2 | CASSLTGGGLSSYNEQFF | TGTGCCAGCAGCTTGACAGGGGGGGGACTTAGCTCCTACAATGAGCAGTTCTTC
TRBD2 | TRBJ2-3 | few | TRBV14 | CASSVSSGRADTQYF | TGTGCCAGCAGCGTCTCTAGCGGGAGAGCAGATACGCAGTATTTT
. | TRBJ1-6 | few | TRBV7-8 | CASSERGRVSPLHF | TGTGCCAGCAGCGAAAGGGGGAGAGTGTCACCCCTCCACTTT
. | TRBJ1-5 | many | TRBV6-1 | CASSEAAGGRQPQHF | TGTGCCAGCAGTGAAGCGGCCGGGGGACGGCAGCCCCAGCATTTT
. | TRBJ1-1 | . | TRBV12-3/TRBV12-4 | CASTQPTNTEAFF | TGTGCCAGCACACAACCCACGAACACTGAAGCTTTCTTT
TRBD1 | TRBJ1-1 | . | TRBV28 | CASSLVQGATEAFF | TGTGCCAGCAGTTTGGTGCAGGGGGCGACTGAAGCTTTCTTT
. | TRBJ1-1 | many | TRBV7-2 | CASSTPTGWNTEAFF | TGTGCCAGCAGCACTCCCACAGGGTGGAACACTGAAGCTTTCTTT